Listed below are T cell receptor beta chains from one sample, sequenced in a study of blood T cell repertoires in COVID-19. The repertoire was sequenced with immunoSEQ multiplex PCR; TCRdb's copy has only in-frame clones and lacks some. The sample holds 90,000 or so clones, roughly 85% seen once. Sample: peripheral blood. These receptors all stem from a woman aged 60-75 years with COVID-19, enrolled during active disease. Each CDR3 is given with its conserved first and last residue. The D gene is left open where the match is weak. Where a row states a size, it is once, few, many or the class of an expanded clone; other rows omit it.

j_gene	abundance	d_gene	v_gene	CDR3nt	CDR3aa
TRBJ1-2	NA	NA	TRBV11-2	TGTGCCAGCAGCTTCTCGGGGCAGGGGCTCTACACCTTC	CASSFSGQGLYTF
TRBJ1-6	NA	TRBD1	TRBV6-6	TGTGCCAGCAGTCGGAGACTGGGACAGGGGAAAGGCTCACCCCTCCACTTT	CASSRRLGQGKGSPLHF
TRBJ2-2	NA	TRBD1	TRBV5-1	TGCGCCAGCAGCTTGGCCGGGACAGTAAAAACCGGGGAGCTGTTTTTT	CASSLAGTVKTGELFF
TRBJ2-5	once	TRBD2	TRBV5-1	TGCGCCAGCAGCGTGGGACTAGCGGGGGGGAAAGAGACCCAGTACTTC	CASSVGLAGGKETQYF
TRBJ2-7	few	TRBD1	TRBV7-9	TGTGCCAGCAGCTTAATGCCGGGACAGGGGGCCCTCTCCTACGAGCAGTACTTC	CASSLMPGQGALSYEQYF
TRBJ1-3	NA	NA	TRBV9	TGTGCCAGCAGCGTAGCCGAGGGAAGAGGTGGAAACACCATATATTTT	CASSVAEGRGGNTIYF
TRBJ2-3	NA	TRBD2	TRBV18	TGTGCCAGCTCCCCCCAGCGGGGGAGCACAGATACGCAGTATTTT	CASSPQRGSTDTQYF
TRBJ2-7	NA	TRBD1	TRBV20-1	TGCAGTGCCACGGACAGGGACGAGCAGTACTTC	CSATDRDEQYF
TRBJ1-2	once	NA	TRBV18	TGTGCCAGCTCACCAGGGCCGGATGTTTTCTATGGCTACACCTTC	CASSPGPDVFYGYTF
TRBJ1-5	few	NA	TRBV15	TGTGCCACCAGCAGAGTCGGTGGTGTCCAGCCCCAGCATTTT	CATSRVGGVQPQHF
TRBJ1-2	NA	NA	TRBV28	TGTGCCAGCAGCTTAAGCCAGGGGTGGAACCGTGGCCATGGCTACACCTTC	CASSLSQGWNRGHGYTF
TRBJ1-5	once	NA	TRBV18	TGTGCCAGCTCACCCCCTGGGGGGAGCAATCAGCCCCAGCATTTT	CASSPPGGSNQPQHF
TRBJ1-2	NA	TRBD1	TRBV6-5	TGTGCCAGCAGTTACTCGACAGGGGGATACTATGGCTACACCTTC	CASSYSTGGYYGYTF
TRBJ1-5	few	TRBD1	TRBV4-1	TGCGCCAGCAGCCAAGCGGCGGGGCAGGGGGGTTTTCAGCCCCAGCATTTT	CASSQAAGQGGFQPQHF
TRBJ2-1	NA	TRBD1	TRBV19	TGTGCCAGTAGCCCGACAGGGAACACCTACAATGAGCAGTTCTTC	CASSPTGNTYNEQFF
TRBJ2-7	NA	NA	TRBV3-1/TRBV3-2	TGTGCCAGCAGCCCCTTGGGGGGGCGGTACGAGCAGTACTTC	CASSPLGGRYEQYF
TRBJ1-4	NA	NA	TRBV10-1	TGCGCCAGCAGTGGAACAATTGGGCAGGATGAAAAACTGTTTTTT	CASSGTIGQDEKLFF
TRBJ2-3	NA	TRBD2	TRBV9	TGTGCCAGCAGCCTTAGGACTAGCGGGGGGTATGGAGATACGCAGTATTTT	CASSLRTSGGYGDTQYF
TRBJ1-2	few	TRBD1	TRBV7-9	TGTGCCAGCAGCACACAGCCTACAGGGGTACCGGGCTACACCTTC	CASSTQPTGVPGYTF
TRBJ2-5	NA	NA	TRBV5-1	TGCGCCAGCAGCTTGGGCTCGGAGGGAGAGACCCAGTACTTC	CASSLGSEGETQYF
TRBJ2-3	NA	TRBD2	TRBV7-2	TGTGCCAGCAGCCGCTTAGGCGGGGGGTTTGTCACAGATACGCAGTATTTT	CASSRLGGGFVTDTQYF
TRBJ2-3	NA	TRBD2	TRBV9	TGTGCCAGCAGCCGGGGGGCTAGCGGGGGCACAGATACGCAGTATTTT	CASSRGASGGTDTQYF